This T cell receptor (beta chain) was obtained from a study of shared clonotypes between healthy human individuals (dated by TCRdb to about 2020). With respect to the entire study: A few men and a couple of women, aged 18 to 49 years, made up the cohort. For each donor, three plates each were used for CD4 naive and CD4 memory, two plates were used for CD8 naive, and one plate was used for CD8 memory. The study deeply sequenced blood TCR repertoires of about five healthy adults to estimate repertoire size and the extent of clonotype sharing between individuals. To increase sequencing depth and limit assay-specific biases, different laboratories used diverse techniques to prepare libraries and sequence TCR repertoires. Leukapheresis yielded between about 0.9 and 8.9 billion PBMCs per donor.

Beyond this particular receptor, the publication reports: About 5% of naive CD4, 3.5% of naive CD8, roughly 2.4% of memory CD4, and 0.4% of memory CD8 clonotypes were shared across several donors. Larger estimated clonotype richness was generally found for naive subsets than for memory subsets. Only blood was sampled, and tissue TCR repertoires likely differ from those in blood. Pairwise subsampling indicated that sequencing depth was expected to affect the degree of clonotype sharing among donors. Rarefaction of sorted-subset datasets indicated incomplete sequencing despite the large sequencing depth. Higher generation probabilities were observed for clonotypes shared by all four sorted-subset donors than for non-shared clonotypes. Because the study included a small number of donors, the genetic and exposure-history diversity represented was limited.

Regarding this clone: This clone's antigen is unknown. No base quality values were provided; no much bigger clone lies one nucleotide off.

V is shortened by 9 bases, J by 0 bases, and the region joining them spans 9 bases. According to the germline V gene, CDR1 reads SGHVS and CDR2 reads FQNEAQ. The CDR3 runs 13 amino acids, cysteine and phenylalanine included. Only the CDR3 region is kept as DNA, spanning 39 bases read in frame from base 1. The donors were healthy, HIV-negative adults with no recently reported acute infections or vaccinations. All donors were Caucasian adults living in Nashville, Tennessee, USA. CD4+ T cells were enriched by magnetic negative selection; naive cells were then positively selected on CD45RA, and the negative fraction formed the memory subset. Blood was collected by leukapheresis, and PBMCs were isolated by Ficoll-Histopaque density gradient centrifugation and then cryopreserved in liquid nitrogen vapor phase. Purity and quantity of every magnetically sorted T cell population were checked by analytical flow cytometry. From each sorted fraction, genomic DNA was isolated and quantified by UV absorbance on a Nanodrop 2000c.

Using the deep immunoSEQ assay, TCR CDR3 regions were amplified from genomic DNA by multiplex PCR. For each cell subset, the extracted genomic DNA was distributed evenly across all wells of several immunoSEQ 96-well plates, and each plate served as one replicate. Each replicate PCR for sorted subsets received around 0.2 ug genomic DNA, equal to about 29,000 T cell genomes. Purified libraries were quantified with a Qubit 3.0 fluorometer, sized on a Bioanalyzer 2100, and re-quantified with the KAPA Library Quantification kit. Each immunoSEQ 96-well plate was sequenced on its own single-read 150-cycle Illumina NextSeq 550 flow cell. The study's processing was this. Because only junctional sequences without quality scores were contained in the immunoSEQ output, filtering matching that applied to full-length reads could not be performed. Sequences were annotated with PyIR, a Python wrapper for IgBLAST v1.9, using IMGT germline references to assign V/J genes and CDR3. Reads were filtered out if the reads had weak V/J assignments (E-value above 1e-6), no CDR3, stop codons, out-of-frame junctions, or ambiguous translated residues. V3J clonotypes were defined by identical inferred V gene, J gene, and CDR3 amino acid sequence. Percentage overlap between repertoires was computed as shared unique clonotypes divided by the size of the smaller repertoire. RTK rarefaction, the Chao1 estimator, and Recon v2.1 estimates of unobserved clonotypes were used to assess repertoire richness. Generation probabilities for all TCRbeta clonotypes obtained by the gDNA method from four donors were computed using OLGA. This is the immuneACCESS table as TCRdb keeps it, with only in-frame sequences that have V and J called. A part of the clones is gone; compared with another copy, unresolved V genes explain less than half, and the rest is unexplained. The V and J calls and clone size come from that table; D and trimming were worked out from the DNA. The sample has around 1.5 million clones on record, 95% to 99% of them singletons. About 0.45% of the sample lies in the top ten.

The chain is assembled from TRBV7-8 and TRBJ1-3, with no D gene named confidently. This TCR was recovered from a man aged 25-45 years in good health. Material for sequencing was naive CD4+ T cells sorted from blood. The cell subset or site label, as the study defines it: CD45RA+ positively selected. The CDR3 loop reads CASSTGSGNTIYF. The DNA sequence is as follows: TGTGCCAGTTCTACGGGCTCTGGAAACACCATATATTTT.